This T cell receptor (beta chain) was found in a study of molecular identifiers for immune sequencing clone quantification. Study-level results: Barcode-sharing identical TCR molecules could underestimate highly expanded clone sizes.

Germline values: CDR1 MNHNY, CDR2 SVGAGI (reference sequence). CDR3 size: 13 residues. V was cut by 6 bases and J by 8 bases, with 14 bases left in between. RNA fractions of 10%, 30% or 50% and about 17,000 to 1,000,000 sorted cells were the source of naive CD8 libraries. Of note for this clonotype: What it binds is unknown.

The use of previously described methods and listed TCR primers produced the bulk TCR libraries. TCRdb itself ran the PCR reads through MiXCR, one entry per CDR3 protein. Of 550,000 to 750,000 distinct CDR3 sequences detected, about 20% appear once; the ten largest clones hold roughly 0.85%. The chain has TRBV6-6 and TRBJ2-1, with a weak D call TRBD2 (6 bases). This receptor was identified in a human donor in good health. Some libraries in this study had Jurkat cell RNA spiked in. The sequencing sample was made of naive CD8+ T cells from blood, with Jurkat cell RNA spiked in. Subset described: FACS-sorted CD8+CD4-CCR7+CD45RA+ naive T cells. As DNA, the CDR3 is TGTGCCAGCAGCACCGCTAGCGTTGATGAGCAGTTCTTC. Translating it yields CASSTASVDEQFF.